This T cell receptor beta chain originates from a study of blood T cells in healthy people across ages. Findings and caveats of the study: Diversity estimates drawn from one million T cells were deemed underestimates.

The V and J ends lost 7 bases and 3 bases respectively, with 6 bases between them. Germline values: CDR1 SQVTM, CDR2 ANQGSEA. The CDR3 totals 11 residues. In regard to this clonotype: No antigen is known for it.

With a J-beta primer mix and a sample-barcoded 5' primer, a second PCR ran 7 to 11 cycles. Via MiXCR, TCRdb re-called the 5' RACE reads, giving one row per CDR3 protein. The sample yields about 1,400,000 distinct CDR3 sequences, roughly 45% seen once. The chain has TRBV29-1 and TRBJ2-2; D ambiguous. This clonotype originated in a woman between 18 and 30 years old in good health. The sequenced sample was blood. The CDR3 is CSAQHTGELFF. CDR3 nucleotides: TGCAGCGCCCAGCACACCGGGGAGCTGTTTTTT.